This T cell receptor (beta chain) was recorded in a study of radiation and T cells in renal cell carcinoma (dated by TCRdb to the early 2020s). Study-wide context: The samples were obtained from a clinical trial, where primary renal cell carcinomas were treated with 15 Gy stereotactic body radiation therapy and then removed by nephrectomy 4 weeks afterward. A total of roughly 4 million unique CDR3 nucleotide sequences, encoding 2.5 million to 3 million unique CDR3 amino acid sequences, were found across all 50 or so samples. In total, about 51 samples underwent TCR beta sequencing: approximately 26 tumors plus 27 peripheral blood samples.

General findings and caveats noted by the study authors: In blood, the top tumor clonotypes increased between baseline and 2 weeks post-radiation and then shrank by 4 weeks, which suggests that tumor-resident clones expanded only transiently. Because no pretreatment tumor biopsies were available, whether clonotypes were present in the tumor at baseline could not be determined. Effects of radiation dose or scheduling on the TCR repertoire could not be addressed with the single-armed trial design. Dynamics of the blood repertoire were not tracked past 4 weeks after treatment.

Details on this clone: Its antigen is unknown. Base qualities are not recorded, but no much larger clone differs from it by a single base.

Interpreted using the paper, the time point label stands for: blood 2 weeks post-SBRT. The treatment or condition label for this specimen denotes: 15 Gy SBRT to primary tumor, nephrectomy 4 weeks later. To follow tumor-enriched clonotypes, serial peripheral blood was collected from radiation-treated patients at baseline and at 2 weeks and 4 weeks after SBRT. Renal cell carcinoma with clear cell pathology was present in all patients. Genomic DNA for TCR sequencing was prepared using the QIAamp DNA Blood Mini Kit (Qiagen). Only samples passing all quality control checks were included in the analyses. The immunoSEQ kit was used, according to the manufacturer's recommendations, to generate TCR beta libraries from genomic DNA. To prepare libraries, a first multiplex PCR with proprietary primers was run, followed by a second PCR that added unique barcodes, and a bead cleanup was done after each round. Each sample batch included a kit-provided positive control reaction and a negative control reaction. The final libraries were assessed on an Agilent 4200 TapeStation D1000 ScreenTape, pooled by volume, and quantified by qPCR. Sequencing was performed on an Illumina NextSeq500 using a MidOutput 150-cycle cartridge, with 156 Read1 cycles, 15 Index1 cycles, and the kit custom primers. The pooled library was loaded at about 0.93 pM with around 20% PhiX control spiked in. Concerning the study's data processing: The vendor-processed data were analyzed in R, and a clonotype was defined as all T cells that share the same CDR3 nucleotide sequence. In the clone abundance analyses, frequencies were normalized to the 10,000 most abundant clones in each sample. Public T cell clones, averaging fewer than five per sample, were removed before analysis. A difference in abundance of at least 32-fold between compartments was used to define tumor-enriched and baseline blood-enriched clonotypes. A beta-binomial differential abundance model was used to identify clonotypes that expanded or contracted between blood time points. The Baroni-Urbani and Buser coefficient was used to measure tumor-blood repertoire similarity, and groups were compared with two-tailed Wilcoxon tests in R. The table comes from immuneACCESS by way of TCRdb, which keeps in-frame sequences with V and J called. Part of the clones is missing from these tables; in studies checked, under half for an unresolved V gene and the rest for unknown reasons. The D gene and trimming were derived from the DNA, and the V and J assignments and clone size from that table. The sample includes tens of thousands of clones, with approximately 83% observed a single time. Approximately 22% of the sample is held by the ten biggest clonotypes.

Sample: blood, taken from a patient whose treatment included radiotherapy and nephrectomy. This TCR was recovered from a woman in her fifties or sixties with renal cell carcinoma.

At the DNA level, the sequence is TGTGCCAGCAGTGATCGGACAGGGGATGACACAGATACGCAGTATTTT. Translated, it gives CASSDRTGDDTDTQYF. This receptor chain uses TRBV25-1 and TRBJ2-3, with 9 middle bases fitting TRBD1. CDR1 and CDR2, looked up from the germline V gene, are MGHDK and SYGVNS. Compared with germline, V lacks 3 bases and J lacks 2 bases; bases without a gene match: 6. The CDR3 has 16 amino acids, counting the end cysteine and phenylalanine. The DNA shown is the 48-base CDR3, in frame from base 1.